This record covers a single T cell receptor (beta chain). Antigen: not known. This entry is derived from a study of OX40 agonist ivuxolimab in advanced cancers. About the research overall: Recorded diagnoses for dose-escalation patients were hepatocellular carcinoma, melanoma, renal cell or head and neck cancer.

Overall study findings and caveats: The expanded peripheral T cells' antigen specificity was not determined. More expanded clones were found, on average, in CD8+ than in CD4+ T cells.

Some clones are missing from TCRdb's copy, which holds only in-frame ones; the method was immunoSEQ multiplex PCR. The data contain some 100,000 clones, less than 95% of them singletons. This sequence was found in an adult with an advanced solid tumor such as melanoma, head and neck, liver or kidney cancer. Source: CD4+ or CD8+ T cells sorted from blood, taken in a trial of the OX40 agonist ivuxolimab.

DNA of the CDR3: TGTGCCAGCAGCTTAGGTCCAGCGGGGCCGCAAGAGACCCAGTACTTC. Translation: CASSLGPAGPQETQYF. This rearrangement joins TRBV7-2 to TRBJ2-5; 7 bases align to TRBD2. V was pared by 1 base and J by 2 bases, with 7 bases of the junction left unmatched. This CDR3 has 16 amino acids. Per germline, CDR1 SGHTA and CDR2 FQGNSA.